Presented here are 22 T cell receptor beta chains from one specimen sequenced in a study of T cells in Graves' hyperthyroidism and ophthalmopathy. The source material, RNA transcripts, was used to amplify TCR beta CDR3 regions. TCR CDR3 underwent first-round RT-PCR with the HTBI primer set. TCRdb redid the calling of the multiplex PCR reads with MiXCR, one entry per CDR3 protein. The table includes under 350,000 distinct CDR3 sequences, approximately 15% detected once. The sample comprised blood. All receptors come from a woman aged 60 to 75 with Graves' ophthalmopathy.

The chain is built from TRBV30 and TRBJ2-5; 8 bases are a match to TRBD2. CDR1 GTSNPN and CDR2 SVGIG come from the germline V gene (reference sequence). The trim removed 7 bases at V and 6 bases at J, leaving 10 bases unmatched. This CDR3 has 13 residues. The CDR3 sequence: CAYLVGGAKTQYF. DNA for the CDR3: TGTGCCTACCTCGTCGGGGGGGCGAAGACCCAGTACTTC. Drawing the rest from reference TRBV30 and TRBJ2-5, the complete variable domain is SQTIHQWPATLVQPVGSPLSLECTVEGTSNPNLYWYRQAAGRGLQLLFYSVGIGQISSEVPQNLSASRPQDRQFILSSKKLLLSDSGFYLCAYLVGGAKTQYFGPGTRLLVL.

The chain couples TRBV29-1 to TRBJ2-1, with D perhaps given as TRBD1 or TRBD2 (6 bases each). This CDR3 region has 13 residues. V lost 6 bases and J lost 6, with 15 bases in between. Germline CDR1 reads SQVTM; CDR2 reads ANQGSEA. The CDR3 nucleotides read TGCAGCGTAAAGGGGGGTCTCGTCAATGAGCAGTTCTTC. Its protein product is CSVKGGLVNEQFF.

This clonotype was counted at least ten times. The gene calls are TRBV6-1 and TRBJ2-1; the D is unclear. This CDR3 region has 13 residues. Germline V CDR1 and CDR2: MNHNS, SASEGT. Trimming cost V 9 bases and J 6 bases, with 15 bases left between them. CDR3 amino acids: CASQLAFFNEQFF. The DNA for the CDR3 is TGTGCCAGTCAACTCGCTTTTTTCAATGAGCAGTTCTTC.

J is TRBJ1-5 and V is TRBV12-3 or TRBV12-4; possibly TRBD1 for D (6 bases). The V end was cut by 6 bases, the J end by 0 bases, with 15 bases between. This CDR3 region has 16 residues. CDR3 sequence (DNA): TGTGCCAGCAGGGACGGCCCGGGACATAGCAATCAGCCCCAGCATTTT. Translated, it gives CASRDGPGHSNQPQHF.

This clonotype was recorded a few times. One junction end does not reproduce the germline sequence, and a read error may be involved. The V and J genes are TRBV7-2 and TRBJ1-2; tentatively, D is TRBD1 (6 bases). CDR1 SGHTA and CDR2 FQGNSA come from the germline V gene. This CDR3 region has 13 residues. CDR3 coding DNA: TGTGCCAGCAGCCCGGAGGGGGGAACAGGCTGCACCTTC. The encoded protein is CASSPEGGTGCTF.

This clonotype turned up a few times. The V and J genes are TRBV4-1 and TRBJ1-5; 9 bases are shared with TRBD1. V lost 1 base to trimming and J lost 2 bases; unmatched junction nucleotides: 0. The CDR3 covers 15 residues. The germline CDR1 and CDR2 sequences are MGHRA and YSYEKL. This chain's CDR3 is CASSQGQGGNQPQHF. The CDR3 region has the DNA TGCGCCAGCAGCCAAGGACAGGGGGGCAATCAGCCCCAGCATTTT.

This clonotype showed up many times. This chain connects TRBV27 to TRBJ2-7, with TRBD2 identical over 8 bases. CDR1 MNHEY and CDR2 SMNVEV come from the germline V gene (reference sequence). The CDR3 consists of 14 residues. V lost 6 bases to trimming and J lost 2 bases; unmatched junction nucleotides: 6. The CDR3 loop reads CASRLAEATYEQYF. CDR3 coding DNA: TGTGCCAGCAGACTAGCGGAGGCTACCTACGAGCAGTACTTC.

About this clonotype: A much larger clone is a single base away; this may be a read error. CDR3 coding DNA: TGTCCCAGCAGCTTAAAGACAGGGTGGGAGCAGTACTTC. It codes for CPSSLKTGWEQYF. V and J are TRBV7-6 and TRBJ2-7; 7 bases agree with TRBD1. CDR1 and CDR2 (germline): SGHVS, FNYEAQ. This CDR3 contains 13 residues.

This clonotype was seen more than once but under ten times. This chain joins TRBV24-1 and TRBJ2-3, with 7 positions matching TRBD2. The CDR3 consists of 19 residues. Germline CDR1 and CDR2: KGHDR and SFDVKD. Trimming removed 4 bases from V and 0 bases from J; junction bases left unmatched: 15. CDR3 sequence reads: CATSDPSYRGESSTDTQYF. DNA of the CDR3: TGTGCCACCAGTGACCCTTCGTATCGGGGGGAGTCTAGCACAGATACGCAGTATTTT.

This clonotype was counted between two and nine times. J is TRBJ1-3 and V is TRBV20-1; TRBD1 matches 9 bases. Germline V lookup: CDR1 DFQATT, CDR2 SNEGSKA (reference sequence). V was clipped by 5 bases and J by 2 bases; unmatched bases: 1. CDR3 length equals 13 residues. The CDR3 DNA reads as TGCAGTGCTCGGACAGGGGCTGGAAACACCATATATTTT. Translation: CSARTGAGNTIYF.

The V gene is TRBV27, the J gene TRBJ2-2, with TRBD1 matching 9 bases. The CDR3 covers 16 residues. From germline, CDR1 is MNHEY and CDR2 SMNVEV (reference sequence). Trimming took 7 bases from V and 7 from J; bases not matched to a gene: 13. This CDR3 is CASTESGQGRIGELFF. CDR3 in DNA: TGTGCCAGCACCGAATCAGGACAGGGGCGGATCGGGGAGCTGTTTTTT.

This clonotype has only a few counts. This chain joins TRBV19 and TRBJ2-1; 7 positions match TRBD1. CDR1 and CDR2 from the germline V gene are LNHDA and SQIVND (reference sequence). Trimming at V came to 3 bases and at J to 2 bases, leaving 7 bases not matched to a gene. CDR3 length equals 16 residues. The CDR3 nucleotides are TGTGCCAGTAGTATTTCCGGGACAGTCCCCTACAATGAGCAGTTCTTC. This encodes CASSISGTVPYNEQFF.

The sample holds a few counts of this clonotype. A much larger clone differs by one base, so this may be a read error. This chain links TRBV6-2 or TRBV6-3 with TRBJ2-1; D is uncertain. Trimming cost V 8 bases and J 1 base, with 3 bases left between them. CDR1 is MNHEY, CDR2 SVGEGT, per germline. The CDR3 extends over 11 amino acids. Here the CDR3 reads CASGSYNEQFF. The CDR3 coding sequence is TGTGCCAGCGGTTCCTACAATGAGCAGTTCTTC.

Of note for this clonotype: Since a much larger clone is just one base distant, this may be a read error. The chain is built from TRBV7-8 and TRBJ1-2; D possibly corresponds to TRBD1 (6 bases). Germline-derived CDR1 and CDR2 are SGHVS and FQNEAQ. V was clipped by 5 bases and J by 7 bases, with 26 bases between them. The CDR3 runs 17 residues. CDR3 in DNA: TGTGCCAGCAGCCTAAAGAGGGGGATCCAGAGTAGCTGTGGCTACACCTTC. Translating it yields CASSLKRGIQSSCGYTF.

The sample holds many counts of this clonotype. CDR3 bases: TGTGCCAGCAGCCCCAACAGAAACACCGGGGAGCTGTTTTTT. As protein: CASSPNRNTGELFF. The chain couples TRBV12-3 or TRBV12-4 to TRBJ2-2; D gene ambiguous. This CDR3 spans 14 amino acids. Trimming took off 6 bases at V and 2 bases at J, with 10 bases between the two ends.

The chain employs TRBV4-3 and TRBJ2-2; D uncertain. Germline V gene sequence: CDR1 LGHNA, CDR2 YSLEER. Trimming cost V 0 bases and J 15 bases, with 14 bases left between them. This CDR3 is 13 amino acids long. Here the CDR3 reads CASSQEEERTVFF. The CDR3 coding sequence is TGCGCCAGCAGCCAAGAGGAAGAACGGACGGTGTTTTTT.

V and J are TRBV19 and TRBJ1-6; tentative D call: TRBD1 (6 bases). The V end was cut by 1 base, the J end by 7 bases, with 14 bases between. The CDR3 sequence is 16 residues long. Germline CDR1 and CDR2: LNHDA and SQIVND (reference sequence). The CDR3 region has the DNA TGTGCCAGTAGTATAGCCGCGGGGGCCCGAAATTCACCCCTCCACTTT. Residues: CASSIAAGARNSPLHF.

This clonotype was seen at least ten times. The rearrangement links TRBV10-3 to TRBJ2-7, with 7 nucleotides matching TRBD2. V was pared by 6 bases and J by 0 bases, with 5 bases of the junction left unmatched. This CDR3 comprises 14 residues. Germline V gene lookup returns CDR1 ENHRY and CDR2 SYGVKD. The CDR3 reads CAISWGGSSYEQYF. The CDR3 DNA reads as TGTGCCATCAGCTGGGGGGGGAGCTCCTACGAGCAGTACTTC.

The chain joins TRBV19 to TRBJ2-6; 8 bases agree with TRBD2. J was trimmed by 3 bases and V by 0 bases; bases with no gene match: 13. Looked up from germline, CDR1 is LNHDA and CDR2 is SQIVND (reference sequence). This CDR3 contains 20 residues. DNA for the CDR3: TGTGCCAGTAGTATAGATGTCTTCCGGGGGGGCCTTGTTGGGGCCAACGTCCTGACTTTC. As protein: CASSIDVFRGGLVGANVLTF.

The rearrangement uses TRBV7-8 and TRBJ1-1, with TRBD1 as a possible D gene (5 bases). Germline assignment: CDR1 SGHVS and CDR2 FQNEAQ. V was shortened by 5 bases and J by 0 bases, with 10 bases between the two germline ends. This CDR3 region has 14 residues. The CDR3 nucleotides are TGTGCCAGCAGCATTTCGACAGTGAACACTGAAGCTTTCTTT. This translates into CASSISTVNTEAFF.

This clonotype was found many times. V and J are TRBV6-1 and TRBJ1-3, with a possible D match to TRBD1 (6 bases). Deletions cut 4 bases from V and 3 bases from J, with 7 bases between. This CDR3 region has 13 residues. The germline V gene has CDR1 MNHNS and CDR2 SASEGT. The CDR3 sequence is CASSGTDGNTIYF. CDR3 DNA: TGTGCCAGCAGTGGGACAGATGGAAACACCATATATTTT.

J is TRBJ2-5 and V is TRBV6-1; a weak D match, TRBD2 (6 bases). Germline values: CDR1 MNHNS, CDR2 SASEGT. CDR3 length: 13 amino acids. Trimming removed 8 bases at V and 2 bases at J, with 12 bases between. CDR3 nucleotides: TGTGCCAGCGGGCCCGGGGGTCAAGAGACCCAGTACTTC. Translation gives CASGPGGQETQYF.